These 30 T cell receptor beta chains came from one sample sequenced in a study of regulatory T cells in long-lasting Graves disease. Noted time point: persistent/refractory GD, antithyroid drugs over 5 years with positive TRAb. With RNA extracted from PBMCs as input, the TCR library was made. Construction of the TCR beta libraries employed iRepertoire HTBI primers in conjunction with Arm-PCR of CDR3 regions. TCRdb analysed the multiplex PCR reads with MiXCR anew, one entry per CDR3 protein. Of hundreds of thousands of distinct CDR3 sequences in the sample, about 22% were seen once. Sequencing was performed on peripheral blood mononuclear cells (PBMCs), taken when the disease was refractory, from a patient treated with antithyroid drugs. The receptors shown here come from a female donor with Graves disease.

This clonotype has a handful of counts. This sequence may be a read error, since a much larger clone differs from it by one base. CDR3 sequence reads: CASSSVSGSGNQSQHF. The DNA for the CDR3 is TGTGCCAGCAGTTCAGTCTCAGGGAGTGGCAATCAGTCCCAGCATTTT. The chain employs TRBV27 and TRBJ1-5; a weak D match, TRBD1 (5 bases). The CDR3 is made up of 16 amino acids. Germline V lookup: CDR1 MNHEY, CDR2 SMNVEV (reference sequence).

Many counts were recorded for this clonotype. This chain uses TRBV6-1 with TRBJ1-2; D is uncertain. The length of the CDR3 is 13 residues. The germline CDR1 and CDR2 sequences are MNHNS and SASEGT. Trimming left V 2 bases short and J 4 bases short, with 8 bases between. CDR3 in amino acids: CASSELWGYGYTF. CDR3 DNA sequence: TGTGCCAGCAGTGAACTCTGGGGCTATGGCTACACCTTC.

This clonotype was picked up many times. The rearrangement links TRBV10-3 to TRBJ1-2; possibly TRBD1 for D (5 bases). The CDR3 has 14 residues. V dropped 6 bases and J dropped 4 bases, with 15 bases sitting between them. Germline CDR1 ENHRY, CDR2 SYGVKD. The CDR3 loop reads CAISPGGEGYGYTF. CDR3 DNA sequence: TGTGCCATCAGCCCCGGGGGGGAAGGCTATGGCTACACCTTC.

This clonotype occurred many times. V and J are TRBV7-9 and TRBJ1-1, with 7 bases fitting TRBD1. The CDR3 loop spans 15 amino acids. The germline gives CDR1 SEHNR, CDR2 FQNEAQ (reference sequence). The ends lost 5 bases at V and 0 bases at J; junction bases unmatched: 6. The CDR3 DNA sequence: TGTGCCAGCAGCCGACAGGGTTCGGTGAACACTGAAGCTTTCTTT. This encodes CASSRQGSVNTEAFF.

Comment on this clonotype: A much larger clone lies one base from this, so it may be a read error. The chain recombines TRBV12-3 or TRBV12-4 with TRBJ2-7; possibly TRBD1 or TRBD2 for D (5 bases each). V was pared by 10 bases and J by 5 bases, with 18 bases between. This CDR3 has 13 residues. In DNA form, the CDR3 reads TGTGCCAACACCTTGGGGGAATCTGACGAGCAGTACTTC. Translating gives CANTLGESDEQYF.

The sample holds a few counts of this clonotype. This chain links TRBV15 with TRBJ2-6; unclear D gene. Trimming left V 1 base short and J 4 bases short, with 20 bases between. The CDR3 is 19 residues long. Germline CDR1 and CDR2: LNHNV and YYDKDF (reference sequence). Here the CDR3 reads CATSRATRVTPPGANVLTF. CDR3 nucleotide sequence: TGTGCCACCAGCAGAGCCACTCGAGTAACCCCACCCGGGGCCAACGTCCTGACTTTC.

This clonotype was seen ten or more times. CDR3 sequence reads: CSARVGTETQYF. CDR3 sequence (DNA): TGCAGTGCTAGAGTGGGGACGGAGACCCAGTACTTC. V and J are TRBV20-1 and TRBJ2-5; the D call may be TRBD1 or TRBD2 (5 bases each). This CDR3 has 12 amino acids. CDR1 and CDR2 from the germline V gene are DFQATT and SNEGSKA (reference sequence). Trimming left V 1 base short and J 5 bases short, with 8 bases between.

This clonotype came up many times. The chain employs TRBV12-3 or TRBV12-4 and TRBJ2-5; TRBD1 agrees at 10 bases. Trimming at V came to 2 bases and at J to 4 bases, leaving 4 bases not matched to a gene. This CDR3 region has 15 residues. CDR3 region: CASSLRTGGGETQYF. CDR3 sequence (DNA): TGTGCCAGCAGTTTACGGACAGGGGGAGGAGAGACCCAGTACTTC.

The chain carries TRBV9 and TRBJ1-5; D gene uncertain. The CDR3 runs 14 residues. V was pared by 0 bases and J by 0 bases, with 4 bases between. Germline V gene sequence: CDR1 SGDLS, CDR2 YYNGEE. CDR3 nucleotides: TGTGCCAGCAGCGTAGGGAATAGCAATCAGCCCCAGCATTTT. Residues: CASSVGNSNQPQHF.

This clonotype was seen a handful of times. The chain carries TRBV5-5 and TRBJ1-2; D perhaps matches TRBD1 (6 bases). The CDR3 totals 13 residues. V dropped 3 bases and J dropped 5 bases, with 11 bases sitting between them. The germline V gene encodes CDR1 SGHKS and CDR2 YYEKEE (reference sequence). The chain's CDR3 is CASSYGQTYGYTF. CDR3 DNA sequence: TGTGCCAGCAGCTATGGACAGACTTATGGCTACACCTTC. Full variable domain (remainder filled in from reference TRBV5-5 and TRBJ1-2): DAGVTQSPTHLIKTRGQQVTLRCSPISGHKSVSWYQQVLGQGPQFIFQYYEKEERGRGNFPDRFSARQFPNYSSELNVNALLLGDSALYLCASSYGQTYGYTFGSGTRLTVV.

This clonotype was counted at least ten times. The chain is built from TRBV27 and TRBJ1-2, with D possibly being TRBD1 (6 bases). With 6 bases removed from V and 4 bases from J, the gap between germline ends came to 12 bases. CDR3 size: 13 residues. CDR1 and CDR2 (germline): MNHEY, SMNVEV (reference sequence). The CDR3 spells CASSRGGGYGYTF. CDR3 nucleotide sequence: TGTGCCAGCAGCCGCGGAGGGGGCTATGGCTACACCTTC.

To note about this clonotype: Given a much more abundant clone one base away, this may be a read error. The CDR3 carries no conserved terminal phenylalanine or tryptophan, so it likely arises from a read error. This chain connects TRBV2 to TRBJ2-5; the D gene could be TRBD1 or TRBD2 (5 bases each). CDR1 is SNHLY and CDR2 is FYNNEI in the germline V gene. V lost 11 bases and J lost 1, with 20 bases in between. The CDR3 loop spans 15 amino acids. This CDR3 reads CASSPGRTFQETQYL. CDR3 sequence (DNA): TGTGCCTCCAGTCCGGGACGGACGTTCCAAGAGACCCAGTACCTC.

The chain recombines TRBV2 with TRBJ2-7, with 9 bases identical to TRBD1. This CDR3 is 13 amino acids long. Germline assignment: CDR1 SNHLY and CDR2 FYNNEI. Trimming took 6 bases from V and 4 from J; bases not matched to a gene: 4. In nucleotides, the CDR3 is TGTGCCAGCAGACAGGGGGCAATATACGAGCAGTACTTC. It translates to CASRQGAIYEQYF.

In its sample, this clonotype was seen many times. The V gene is TRBV28, the J gene TRBJ1-5, with unresolved D. The V gene's germline CDR1 is MDHEN and CDR2 SYDVKM. The CDR3 contains 12 residues. Trimming took 2 bases from V and 6 from J, leaving 5 bases between them. For the CDR3, the DNA is TGTGCCAGCAGTTTAAGTCGTCAGCCCCAGCATTTT. This translates into CASSLSRQPQHF.

The rearrangement joins TRBV7-6 to TRBJ2-1; 8 bases align to TRBD1. V lost 1 base and J lost 2; bases outside the gene matches: 10. Germline CDR1 SGHVS, CDR2 FNYEAQ. The CDR3 sequence is 18 residues long. The CDR3, as DNA: TGTGCCAGCAGCTTAGAAACACCCGGGACAGGAGCCTACAATGAGCAGTTCTTC. This sequence encodes CASSLETPGTGAYNEQFF.

The sample holds a few counts of this clonotype. The chain uses TRBV28 and TRBJ1-3; possible D gene TRBD1, 6 bases. Germline V gene lookup returns CDR1 MDHEN and CDR2 SYDVKM. Trimming left V 6 bases short and J 0 bases short, with 30 bases between. The CDR3 has 21 amino acids. CDR3 sequence: CASSLPSGGATNQFSGNTIYF. As DNA, the CDR3 is TGTGCCAGCAGCCTCCCCAGTGGGGGCGCCACCAACCAATTCTCTGGAAACACCATATATTTT.

CDR3 DNA: TGTGCCAGCAGCGTAACAGTGGATCTCGCGAACACCGGGGAGCTGTTTTTT. This sequence encodes CASSVTVDLANTGELFF. V is TRBV9 and J is TRBJ2-2; D gene uncertain. Germline V lookup: CDR1 SGDLS, CDR2 YYNGEE. With 1 base removed from V and 0 bases from J, the gap between germline ends came to 13 bases. The CDR3 loop spans 17 amino acids.

This clonotype has only a few counts. The chain employs TRBV20-1 and TRBJ1-2, with no clear D. Germline CDR1 is DFQATT and CDR2 is SNEGSKA (reference sequence). CDR3 length: 11 residues. Trimming cost V 2 bases and J 4 bases, with 5 bases left between them. CDR3 sequence (DNA): TGCAGTGCTAGAAAGGGCTATGGCTACACCTTC. Protein product: CSARKGYGYTF.

This clonotype was counted a few times. The chain uses TRBV11-1 and TRBJ2-2; D is perhaps TRBD1 or TRBD2 (6 bases each). The CDR3 is 18 residues long. Per germline, CDR1 SGHAT and CDR2 FQDESV (reference sequence). V lost 1 base and J lost 7, with 22 bases in between. The CDR3, as DNA: TGTGCCAGCAGCTTAGGGGGGCAGGAGGGGCGCATCGACGGGGAGCTGTTTTTT. Protein sequence: CASSLGGQEGRIDGELFF.

The chain uses TRBV29-1 and TRBJ2-7; D is uncertain. Per germline, CDR1 SQVTM and CDR2 ANQGSEA. The CDR3 spans 14 residues. V shed 0 bases and J shed 1 base, with 10 bases lying between them. CDR3 region: CSVEDTTVSYEQYF. Here the CDR3 DNA reads TGCAGCGTTGAAGATACAACGGTATCCTACGAGCAGTACTTC.

This clonotype was counted a few times. This rearrangement joins TRBV9 to TRBJ2-7; D is unresolved. The V end lost 4 bases, the J end lost 7 bases, and 18 bases lay between the germline ends. This CDR3 has 14 residues. CDR1 is SGDLS, CDR2 YYNGEE, per germline. CDR3 loop: CASSLPASGGEQYF. The CDR3 DNA is TGTGCCAGCAGCCTCCCCGCGTCGGGTGGGGAGCAGTACTTC.

The chain combines TRBV7-9 with TRBJ2-7, with TRBD1 matching 12 bases. Per germline, CDR1 SEHNR and CDR2 FQNEAQ (reference sequence). The CDR3 length is 14 residues. Trimming took 5 bases from V and 9 from J; bases not matched to a gene: 8. The CDR3 DNA follows: TGTGCCAGCAGCAATAGGGACAGGGGGCTTTGGCAGTACTTC. Protein: CASSNRDRGLWQYF.

The sample holds many counts of this clonotype. The chain employs TRBV20-1 and TRBJ1-2, with TRBD1 as a possible D gene (5 bases). The CDR3 loop spans 13 amino acids. From germline, CDR1 is DFQATT and CDR2 SNEGSKA (reference sequence). Trimming shortened V by 5 bases and J by 2 bases, and 12 bases separated the two germline ends. DNA of the CDR3: TGCAGTGCTCATGGAGGGGCCAACTATGGCTACACCTTC. The encoded protein is CSAHGGANYGYTF.

The chain uses TRBV10-3 and TRBJ2-7, with 14 bases matching TRBD2. Germline V gene data show CDR1 as ENHRY and CDR2 as SYGVKD. J was trimmed by 4 bases and V by 6 bases; bases with no gene match: 8. This CDR3 spans 16 amino acids. The CDR3 loop reads CAIRPTSGGEVYEQYF. The DNA of the CDR3 is TGTGCCATCAGACCGACTAGCGGGGGGGAGGTGTACGAGCAGTACTTC.

This clonotype came up many times. This chain joins TRBV7-2 and TRBJ1-2; D unclear. V was cut by 5 bases and J by 5 bases, with 9 bases left in between. From germline, CDR1 is SGHTA and CDR2 FQGNSA. The CDR3 is made up of 12 amino acids. CDR3 sequence reads: CASSPHEYGYTF. CDR3 DNA: TGTGCCAGCAGCCCCCATGAGTATGGCTACACCTTC.

There are many counts of this clonotype. The genes are TRBV28 and TRBJ1-2, with a weak D call TRBD1 (6 bases). Germline V gene lookup returns CDR1 MDHEN and CDR2 SYDVKM. There are 12 residues in the CDR3. V lost 5 bases and J lost 8, with 12 bases in between. This CDR3 is CASSGTSSGYTF. The CDR3 DNA reads as TGTGCCAGCAGTGGGACAAGCTCAGGCTACACCTTC.

This clonotype was recorded a few times. The chain combines TRBV24-1 with TRBJ2-1; 9 bases are a match to TRBD1. J was trimmed by 0 bases and V by 4 bases; bases with no gene match: 9. The CDR3 loop spans 18 amino acids. Germline V lookup: CDR1 KGHDR, CDR2 SFDVKD. In nucleotides, the CDR3 is TGTGCCACCAGTGACCCACGGGACAGGGCCCTCTCCTACAATGAGCAGTTCTTC. It yields the protein CATSDPRDRALSYNEQFF.

This clonotype was detected ten times or more. The chain carries TRBV12-3 or TRBV12-4 and TRBJ1-1; D call uncertain. This CDR3 is 13 amino acids long. V was clipped by 1 base and J by 3 bases, with 6 bases between them. In nucleotides, the CDR3 is TGTGCCAGCAGTTTAGATCGGTACACTGAAGCTTTCTTT. It yields the protein CASSLDRYTEAFF.

V gene TRBV20-1 combines with J gene TRBJ2-1, with D possibly being TRBD2 (6 bases). The CDR3 has 17 residues. From germline, CDR1 is DFQATT and CDR2 SNEGSKA (reference sequence). V lost 2 bases and J lost 0, with 17 bases in between. The CDR3 coding sequence is TGCAGTGCTAGACCTGGCGGGGACTTTAGCTCCTACAATGAGCAGTTCTTC. Protein product: CSARPGGDFSSYNEQFF.

The V call is TRBV19, the J call TRBJ1-2, with D maybe TRBD1 (5 bases). The CDR3 length is 15 residues. Trimming cost V 0 bases and J 8 bases, with 16 bases left between them. The germline V gene encodes CDR1 LNHDA and CDR2 SQIVND (reference sequence). Here the CDR3 reads CASSIDLEGQYGYTF. For the CDR3, the DNA is TGTGCCAGTAGTATAGATCTTGAGGGGCAGTACGGCTACACCTTC.